A selection of T cell receptor beta chains follows, all from one sample in a study of somatic mutations in cytotoxic T cells in rheumatoid arthritis. TCRdb's table, derived via immunoSEQ multiplex PCR, lists solely in-frame clones and lacks some. The sample records approximately 25,000 clones, just under 75% being singletons. The sample consisted of CD8+ T cells sorted from blood. Receptor source: a woman in her late teens or twenties in good health. Both conserved end residues are part of each CDR3. Each record gives: clone size, D gene, J gene, CDR3 length, V gene, CDR3 protein, CDR3 DNA. D genes are given only for firm matches. Only some rows state a clone size, as once, few, many or a class for expanded clones.

. TRBD1 TRBJ1-1 14 TRBV27 CASSNHRGTTEAFF TGTGCCAGCTCAAATCACAGGGGGACCACTGAAGCTTTCTTT
. . TRBJ1-1 13 TRBV27 CASSLWENTEAFF TGTGCCAGCAGTTTATGGGAGAACACTGAAGCTTTCTTT
. TRBD2 TRBJ2-1 15 TRBV9 CASSEGLAAYNEQFF TGTGCCAGCAGCGAGGGACTAGCGGCCTACAATGAGCAGTTCTTC
. . TRBJ2-3 14 TRBV4-2 CASSQGAGSDTQYF TGTGCCAGCAGCCAAGGGGCGGGGTCAGATACGCAGTATTTT
. TRBD1 TRBJ2-7 15 TRBV11-2 CASSLAGTGAYEQYF TGTGCCAGCAGCTTAGCTGGGACAGGGGCCTACGAGCAGTACTTC
. TRBD1 TRBJ1-5 13 TRBV28 CASSLTGTGPQHF TGTGCCAGCAGTTTGACAGGGACTGGGCCCCAGCATTTT
. . TRBJ2-1 14 TRBV27 CASSLGSVYNEQFF TGTGCCAGCAGTTTGGGGTCGGTCTACAATGAGCAGTTCTTC
. TRBD1 TRBJ1-4 16 TRBV19 CASSRDPDRDNEKLFF TGTGCCAGTAGTAGGGACCCGGACAGGGATAATGAAAAACTGTTTTTT
medium-sized . TRBJ1-1 11 TRBV4-1 CASSQAARVFF TGCGCCAGCAGCCAAGCGGCTAGGGTTTTCTTT
. TRBD2 TRBJ2-1 19 TRBV10-2 CASSDPGTSGQVAHNEQFF TGCGCCAGCAGTGACCCCGGGACTAGCGGGCAGGTGGCCCACAATGAGCAGTTCTTC
few . TRBJ1-1 15 TRBV18 CASSHPEHLNTEAFF TGTGCCAGCTCACACCCGGAACACCTGAACACTGAAGCTTTCTTT
. TRBD2 TRBJ2-5 13 TRBV19 CASSPGLVETQYF TGTGCCAGTAGTCCGGGACTAGTGGAGACCCAGTACTTC
few TRBD2 TRBJ2-1 16 TRBV2 CASSESGGYSYNEQFF TGTGCCAGCAGTGAAAGCGGGGGATACTCCTACAATGAGCAGTTCTTC
. TRBD1 TRBJ1-1 13 TRBV30 CAWSVDGTDEAFF TGTGCCTGGAGTGTAGATGGGACAGATGAAGCTTTCTTT
. . TRBJ1-6 17 TRBV28 CASRGRGAVSNNSPLHF TGTGCCAGCAGGGGTAGGGGGGCCGTTAGTAATAATTCACCCCTCCACTTT
. . TRBJ2-1 14 TRBV27 CASSLLQSRNEQFF TGTGCCAGCAGTTTACTTCAGAGCCGCAATGAGCAGTTCTTC
. . TRBJ1-2 14 TRBV30 CAWRLRQTPYGYTF TGTGCCTGGAGGCTCCGACAAACTCCCTATGGCTACACCTTC
. TRBD1 TRBJ2-7 16 TRBV7-9 CASSAPTGGDLSEQYF TGTGCCAGCAGCGCACCGACAGGGGGGGATCTATCAGAGCAGTACTTC
. . TRBJ2-3 13 TRBV5-6 CASSLDFTDTQYF TGTGCCAGCAGCTTGGATTTCACAGATACGCAGTATTTT
. . TRBJ2-6 16 TRBV29-1 CSVDTPKSSGANVLTF TGCAGCGTGGACACTCCTAAATCCTCTGGGGCCAACGTCCTGACTTTC
. TRBD1 TRBJ2-7 16 TRBV19 CASSPTGTGWAYEQYF TGTGCCAGTAGTCCGACCGGGACAGGGTGGGCCTACGAGCAGTACTTC
. TRBD2 TRBJ2-7 16 TRBV7-2 CASSSRTSGFLYEQYF TGTGCCAGCAGCTCACGGACTAGCGGGTTTCTCTACGAGCAGTACTTC
. . TRBJ1-1 14 TRBV5-4 CASSPRTLDTEAFF TGTGCCAGCAGCCCCCGGACTCTGGACACTGAAGCTTTCTTT
. TRBD2 TRBJ2-1 15 TRBV27 CASSPLAGGYNEQFF TGTGCCAGCAGTCCTCTAGCGGGAGGATACAATGAGCAGTTCTTC
. TRBD2 TRBJ2-1 15 TRBV5-1 CASSLSGGDYNEQFF TGCGCCAGCAGCTTGAGCGGGGGCGATTACAATGAGCAGTTCTTC
. TRBD1 TRBJ2-5 14 TRBV30 CAWRGGTGKETQYF TGTGCCTGGAGGGGAGGGACAGGGAAAGAGACCCAGTACTTC
. . TRBJ2-3 14 TRBV7-9 CASSARVWPDTQYF TGTGCCAGCAGCGCCCGGGTTTGGCCTGATACGCAGTATTTT
. . TRBJ2-2 14 TRBV19 CASTWGLNTGELFF TGTGCCAGTACTTGGGGCCTGAACACCGGGGAGCTGTTTTTT
few TRBD2 TRBJ2-7 14 TRBV4-1 CASSQVAGGFEQYF TGCGCCAGCAGCCAAGTAGCGGGAGGGTTCGAGCAGTACTTC
. . TRBJ2-2 12 TRBV6-6 CASSTTSGELFF TGTGCCAGCAGCACGACGAGCGGGGAGCTGTTTTTT
. . TRBJ2-1 14 TRBV28 CASSSDDYYNEQFF TGTGCCAGCAGTTCCGATGACTACTACAATGAGCAGTTCTTC
. . TRBJ1-1 11 TRBV5-4 CASGYSTEAFF TGTGCCAGCGGATACAGCACTGAAGCTTTCTTT
. TRBD2 TRBJ2-1 14 TRBV30 CAWSSLAGYNEQFF TGTGCCTGGAGTTCTCTAGCGGGGTACAATGAGCAGTTCTTC
. TRBD2 TRBJ2-1 14 TRBV27 CASTLAGVHNEQFF TGTGCCAGCACCTTAGCGGGAGTTCACAATGAGCAGTTCTTC
few . TRBJ2-1 14 TRBV7-6 CASSRSLARNEQFF TGTGCCAGCAGCCGGTCCCTAGCGCGCAATGAGCAGTTCTTC
. . TRBJ2-7 15 TRBV10-3 CAISGFRDPTEEQYF TGTGCCATCAGTGGGTTCCGGGACCCCACGGAAGAGCAGTACTTC
few TRBD1 TRBJ2-6 17 TRBV7-9 CASSTGTGGSGANVLTF TGTGCCAGCAGCACCGGGACAGGCGGCTCTGGGGCCAACGTCCTGACTTTC
. . TRBJ2-7 16 TRBV27 CASSPYSSPNYGEQYF TGTGCCAGCAGCCCTTATTCATCCCCCAATTACGGCGAGCAGTACTTC
. TRBD2 TRBJ2-1 15 TRBV7-8 CASSQTSGAHNEQFF TGTGCCAGCAGCCAGACTAGCGGGGCCCACAATGAGCAGTTCTTC
. TRBD1 TRBJ2-1 16 TRBV11-3 CASSLGPGQGNNEQFF TGTGCCAGCAGCTTGGGACCGGGACAGGGGAACAATGAGCAGTTCTTC
. . TRBJ2-1 10 TRBV2 CASNPNEQFF TGTGCCAGCAACCCCAATGAGCAGTTCTTC
. TRBD2 TRBJ2-1 15 TRBV10-2 CASSTGLAGAEEQFF TGCGCCAGCAGTACGGGACTAGCGGGAGCGGAGGAGCAGTTCTTC
. . TRBJ2-5 16 TRBV13 CASSSTLGGAGETQYF TGTGCCAGCAGCTCAACCCTTGGGGGGGCAGGGGAGACCCAGTACTTC
. . TRBJ1-5 15 TRBV15 CATSRGEGVGSPQHF TGTGCCACCAGCAGAGGGGAGGGGGTGGGTTCGCCCCAGCATTTT